A single T cell receptor beta chain is shown here with its context. All enrollees were roughly 18 to 89 years old and from about 24 US areas. Participants' reported clinical history set cohort assignment. Here immunoSEQ multiplex PCR was the method, and the copy in TCRdb shows in-frame clones only, minus some. The sample has some 300,000 clones, about nine tenths seen once. The trim removed 6 bases at V and 6 bases at J, leaving 5 bases unmatched. The CDR3 has 13 residues. CDR1 and CDR2 from the germline V gene are LNHDA and SQIVND (reference sequence). This entry is derived from a study of blood T cell repertoires in COVID-19. Study information: Both acute and convalescent COVID-19 samples were obtained from the United States, Italy and Spain. PBMCs, B-cell-depleted T cells, or T cells were the source of the cDNA or gDNA that made up the material.

The TCR sequence derives from a man younger than 40 who had recovered from COVID-19. The sequenced sample was PBMCs or T cells enriched from blood (not recorded which). The chain carries TRBV19 and TRBJ1-2; 9 bases are shared with TRBD1. The CDR3 spells CASSRQGVDGYTF. The CDR3 nucleotides read TGTGCCAGTAGCCGACAGGGGGTGGATGGCTACACCTTC. The full variable domain, in which reference TRBV19 and TRBJ1-2 provide the parts outside the CDR3, is DGGITQSPKYLFRKEGQNVTLSCEQNLNHDAMYWYRQDPGQGLRLIYYSQIVNDFQKGDIAEGYSVSREKKESFPLTVTSAQKNPTAFYLCASSRQGVDGYTFGSGTRLTVV.